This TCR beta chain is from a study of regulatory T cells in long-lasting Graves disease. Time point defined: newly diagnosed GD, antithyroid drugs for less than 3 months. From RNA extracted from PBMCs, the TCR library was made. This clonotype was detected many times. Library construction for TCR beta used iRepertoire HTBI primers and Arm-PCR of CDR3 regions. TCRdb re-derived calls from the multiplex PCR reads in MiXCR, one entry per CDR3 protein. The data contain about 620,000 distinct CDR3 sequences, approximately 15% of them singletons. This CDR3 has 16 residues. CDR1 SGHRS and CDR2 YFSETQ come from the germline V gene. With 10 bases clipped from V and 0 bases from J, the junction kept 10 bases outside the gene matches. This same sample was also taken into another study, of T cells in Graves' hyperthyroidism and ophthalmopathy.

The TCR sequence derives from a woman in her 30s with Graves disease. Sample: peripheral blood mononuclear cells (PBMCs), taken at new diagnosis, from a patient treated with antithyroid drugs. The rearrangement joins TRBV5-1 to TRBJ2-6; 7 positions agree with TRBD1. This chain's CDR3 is CACSGQAVSGANVLTF. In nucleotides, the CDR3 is TGCGCCTGTAGTGGACAGGCAGTCTCTGGGGCCAACGTCCTGACTTTC.